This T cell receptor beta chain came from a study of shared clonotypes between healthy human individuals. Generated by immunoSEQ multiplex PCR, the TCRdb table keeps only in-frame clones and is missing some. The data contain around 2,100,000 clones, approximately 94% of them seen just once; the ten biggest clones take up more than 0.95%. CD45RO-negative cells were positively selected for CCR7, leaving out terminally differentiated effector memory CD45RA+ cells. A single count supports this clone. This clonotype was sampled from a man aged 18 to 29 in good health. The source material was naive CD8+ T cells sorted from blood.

The CDR3 reads CASSLGRGADYGYTF. CDR3 nucleotide sequence: TGTGCCAGCAGCTTAGGACGGGGGGCGGACTATGGCTACACCTTC. The rearrangement joins TRBV7-9 to TRBJ1-2; a weak D match, TRBD1 (6 bases). The CDR3 sequence is 15 residues long. In germline, CDR1 is SEHNR, CDR2 FQNEAQ (reference sequence). V was cut by 1 base and J by 3 bases, with 12 bases left in between.